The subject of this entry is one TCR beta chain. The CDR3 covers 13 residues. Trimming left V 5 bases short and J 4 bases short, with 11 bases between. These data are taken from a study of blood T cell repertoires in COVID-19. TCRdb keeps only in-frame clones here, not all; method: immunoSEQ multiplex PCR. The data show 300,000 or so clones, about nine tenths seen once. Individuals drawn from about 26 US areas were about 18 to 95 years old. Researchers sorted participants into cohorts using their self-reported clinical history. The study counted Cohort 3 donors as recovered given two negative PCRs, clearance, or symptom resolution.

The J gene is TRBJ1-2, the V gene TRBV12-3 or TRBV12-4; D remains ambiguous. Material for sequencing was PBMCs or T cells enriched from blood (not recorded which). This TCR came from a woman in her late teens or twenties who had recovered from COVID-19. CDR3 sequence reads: CASSETGFYGYTF. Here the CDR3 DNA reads TGTGCCAGCAGTGAGACTGGCTTCTATGGCTACACCTTC.